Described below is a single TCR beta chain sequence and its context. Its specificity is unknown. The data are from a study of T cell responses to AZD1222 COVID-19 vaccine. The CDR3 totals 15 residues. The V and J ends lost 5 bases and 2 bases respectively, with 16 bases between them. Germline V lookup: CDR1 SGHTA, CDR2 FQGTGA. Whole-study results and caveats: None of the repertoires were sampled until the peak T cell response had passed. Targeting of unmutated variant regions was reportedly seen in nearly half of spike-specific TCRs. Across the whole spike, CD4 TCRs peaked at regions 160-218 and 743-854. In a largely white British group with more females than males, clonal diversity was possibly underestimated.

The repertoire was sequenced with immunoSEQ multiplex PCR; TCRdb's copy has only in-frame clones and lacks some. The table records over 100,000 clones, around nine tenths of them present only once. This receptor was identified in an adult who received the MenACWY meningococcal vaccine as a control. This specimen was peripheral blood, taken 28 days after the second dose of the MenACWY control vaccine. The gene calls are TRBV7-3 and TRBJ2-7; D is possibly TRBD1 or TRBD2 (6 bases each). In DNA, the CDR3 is TGTGCCAGCAGCATTGCCGGGGGCGTGACCTACGAGCAGTACTTC. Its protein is CASSIAGGVTYEQYF. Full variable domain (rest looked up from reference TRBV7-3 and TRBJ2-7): GAGVSQTPSNKVTEKGKYVELRCDPISGHTALYWYRQSLGQGPEFLIYFQGTGAADDSGLPNDRFFAVRPEGSVSTLKIQRTERGDSAVYLCASSIAGGVTYEQYFGPGTRLTVT.